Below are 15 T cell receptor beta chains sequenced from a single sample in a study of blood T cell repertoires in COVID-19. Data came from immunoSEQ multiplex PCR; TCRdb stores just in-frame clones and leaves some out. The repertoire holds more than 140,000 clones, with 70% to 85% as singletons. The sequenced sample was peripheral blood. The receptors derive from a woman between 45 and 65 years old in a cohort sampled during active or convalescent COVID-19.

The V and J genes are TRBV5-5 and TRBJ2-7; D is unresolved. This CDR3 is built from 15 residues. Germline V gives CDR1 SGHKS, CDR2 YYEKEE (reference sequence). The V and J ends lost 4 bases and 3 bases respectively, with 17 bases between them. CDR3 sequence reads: CASSPSGFNHYEQYF. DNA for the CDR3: TGTGCCAGCAGCCCCTCCGGGTTTAACCACTACGAGCAGTACTTC. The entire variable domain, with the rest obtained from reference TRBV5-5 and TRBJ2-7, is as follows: DAGVTQSPTHLIKTRGQQVTLRCSPISGHKSVSWYQQVLGQGPQFIFQYYEKEERGRGNFPDRFSARQFPNYSSELNVNALLLGDSALYLCASSPSGFNHYEQYFGPGTRLTVT.

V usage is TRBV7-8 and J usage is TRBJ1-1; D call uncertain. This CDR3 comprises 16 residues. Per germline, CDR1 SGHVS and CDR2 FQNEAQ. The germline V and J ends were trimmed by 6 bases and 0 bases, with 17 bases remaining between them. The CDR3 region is CASSLQWSGMNTEAFF. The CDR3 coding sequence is TGTGCCAGCAGTTTGCAATGGTCGGGGATGAACACTGAAGCTTTCTTT.

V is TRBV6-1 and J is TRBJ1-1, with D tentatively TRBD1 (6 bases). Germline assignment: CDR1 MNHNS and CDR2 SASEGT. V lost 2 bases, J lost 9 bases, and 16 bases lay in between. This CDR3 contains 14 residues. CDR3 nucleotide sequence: TGTGCCAGCAGTGAAACTCAGGGGTACAGGAAAGCTTTCTTT. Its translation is CASSETQGYRKAFF.

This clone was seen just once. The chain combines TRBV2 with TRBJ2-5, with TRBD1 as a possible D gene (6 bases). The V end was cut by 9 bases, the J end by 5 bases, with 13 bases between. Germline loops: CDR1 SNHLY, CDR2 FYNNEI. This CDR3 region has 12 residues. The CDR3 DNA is TGTGCCAGTCTAACAGGGTTGGAGACCCAGTACTTC. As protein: CASLTGLETQYF.

The CDR3, as DNA: TGCGCCAGCAGCCCGATAGGACAGCATGGCTACACCTTC. Its translation: CASSPIGQHGYTF. The chain links TRBV4-1 to TRBJ1-2; possible D gene TRBD1, 6 bases. The CDR3 extends over 13 amino acids. Germline values: CDR1 MGHRA, CDR2 YSYEKL. Trimming removed 4 bases from V and 6 bases from J, with 12 bases in between.

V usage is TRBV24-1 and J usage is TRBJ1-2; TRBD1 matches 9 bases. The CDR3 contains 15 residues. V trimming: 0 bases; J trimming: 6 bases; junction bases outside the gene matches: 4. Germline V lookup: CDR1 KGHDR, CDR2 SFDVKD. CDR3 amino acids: CATSDLTGGRDGYTF. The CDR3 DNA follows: TGTGCCACCAGTGATTTGACAGGGGGCCGGGATGGCTACACCTTC.

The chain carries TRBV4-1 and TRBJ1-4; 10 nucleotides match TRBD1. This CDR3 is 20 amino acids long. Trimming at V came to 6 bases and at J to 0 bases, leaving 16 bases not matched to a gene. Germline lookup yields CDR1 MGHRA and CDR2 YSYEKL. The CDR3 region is CASRPQTGQGTLATNEKLFF. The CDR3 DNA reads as TGCGCCAGCAGACCACAAACGGGACAGGGGACCCTCGCAACTAATGAAAAACTGTTTTTT.

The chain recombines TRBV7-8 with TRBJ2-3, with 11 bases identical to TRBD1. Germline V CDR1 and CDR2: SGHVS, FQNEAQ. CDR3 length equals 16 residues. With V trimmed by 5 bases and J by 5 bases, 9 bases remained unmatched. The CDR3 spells CASSVRRTGGVDTQYF. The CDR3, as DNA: TGTGCCAGCAGCGTCCGGAGGACAGGGGGCGTAGATACGCAGTATTTT.

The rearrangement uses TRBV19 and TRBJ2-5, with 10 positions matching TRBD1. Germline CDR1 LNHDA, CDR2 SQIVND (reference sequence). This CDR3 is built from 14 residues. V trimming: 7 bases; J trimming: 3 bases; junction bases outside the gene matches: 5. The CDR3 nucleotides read TGTGCCAGTACTACCGGACAGGGGGAAGAGACCCAGTACTTC. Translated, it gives CASTTGQGEETQYF.

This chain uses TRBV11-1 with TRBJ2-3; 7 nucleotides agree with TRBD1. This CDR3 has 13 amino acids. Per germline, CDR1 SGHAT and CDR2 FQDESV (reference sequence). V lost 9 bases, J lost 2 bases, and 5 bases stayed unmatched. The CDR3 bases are TGTGCCAGTAGGGACAGACACACAGATACGCAGTATTTT. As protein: CASRDRHTDTQYF.

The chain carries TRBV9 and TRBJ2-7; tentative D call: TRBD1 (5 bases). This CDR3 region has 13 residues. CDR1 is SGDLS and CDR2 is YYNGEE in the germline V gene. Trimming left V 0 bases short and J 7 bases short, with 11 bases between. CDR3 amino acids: CASSVVWQGEQYF. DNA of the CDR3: TGTGCCAGCAGCGTAGTCTGGCAGGGTGAGCAGTACTTC. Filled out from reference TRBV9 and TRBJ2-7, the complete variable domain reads DSGVTQTPKHLITATGQRVTLRCSPRSGDLSVYWYQQSLDQGLQFLIQYYNGEERAKGNILERFSAQQFPDLHSELNLSSLELGDSALYFCASSVVWQGEQYFGPGTRLTVT.

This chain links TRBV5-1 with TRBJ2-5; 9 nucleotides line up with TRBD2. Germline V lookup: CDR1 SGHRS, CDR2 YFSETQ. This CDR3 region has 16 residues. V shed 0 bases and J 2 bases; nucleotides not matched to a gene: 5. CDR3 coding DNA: TGCGCCAGCAGCTTGGAGGGCGGGGGGGCACAAGAGACCCAGTACTTC. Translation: CASSLEGGGAQETQYF.

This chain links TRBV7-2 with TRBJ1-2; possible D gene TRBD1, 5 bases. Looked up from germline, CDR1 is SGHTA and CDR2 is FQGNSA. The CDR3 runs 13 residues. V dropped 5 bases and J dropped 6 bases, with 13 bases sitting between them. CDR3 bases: TGTGCCAGCAGCCAAGAGGGACTTGATGGCTACACCTTC. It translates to CASSQEGLDGYTF.

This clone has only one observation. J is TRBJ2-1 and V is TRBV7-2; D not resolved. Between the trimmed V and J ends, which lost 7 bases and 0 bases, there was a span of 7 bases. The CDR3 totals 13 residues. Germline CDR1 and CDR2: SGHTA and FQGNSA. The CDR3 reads CASNLGSYNEQFF. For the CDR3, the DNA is TGTGCCAGCAACCTAGGCTCCTACAATGAGCAGTTCTTC.

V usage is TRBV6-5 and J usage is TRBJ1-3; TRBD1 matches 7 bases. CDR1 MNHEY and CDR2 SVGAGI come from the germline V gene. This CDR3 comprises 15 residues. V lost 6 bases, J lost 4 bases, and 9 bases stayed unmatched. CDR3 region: CASRPQGGLGNTIYF. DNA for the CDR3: TGTGCCAGCAGACCCCAGGGGGGACTCGGAAACACCATATATTTT.